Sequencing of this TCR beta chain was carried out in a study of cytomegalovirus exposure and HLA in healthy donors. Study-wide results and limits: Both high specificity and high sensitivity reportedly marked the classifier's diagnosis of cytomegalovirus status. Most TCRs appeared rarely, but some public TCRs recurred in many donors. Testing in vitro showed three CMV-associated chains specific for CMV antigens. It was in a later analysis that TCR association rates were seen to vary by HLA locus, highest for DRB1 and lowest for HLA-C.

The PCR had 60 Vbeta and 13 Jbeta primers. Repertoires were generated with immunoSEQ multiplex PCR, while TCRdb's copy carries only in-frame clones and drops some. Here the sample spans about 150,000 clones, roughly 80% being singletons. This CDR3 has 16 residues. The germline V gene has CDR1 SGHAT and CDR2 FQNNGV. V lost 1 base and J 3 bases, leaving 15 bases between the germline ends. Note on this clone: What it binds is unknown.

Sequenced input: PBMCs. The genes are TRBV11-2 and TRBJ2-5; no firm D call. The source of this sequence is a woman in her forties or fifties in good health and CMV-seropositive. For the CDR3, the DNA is TGTGCCAGCAGCTTAGGGTTGGGCAACGTAAAAGAGACCCAGTACTTC. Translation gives CASSLGLGNVKETQYF.